These T cell receptor beta chains were read from a single sample in a study of beta chain features in type 1 diabetes. Measured with immunoSEQ multiplex PCR; TCRdb has only the in-frame clones, and not every one. Here the sample spans 310,000 or so clones, around 8.5% being singletons. Source material: central memory CD4+ T cells from blood. The receptors originated from a man in his thirties or forties with type 1 diabetes. CDR3s include the opening cysteine and the closing phenylalanine or tryptophan. A D gene is named only where the DNA matches it firmly. The listing skips clone size in some rows; elsewhere it reads once, few, many or a size class.

TRBV7-9,16,TRBD2,TRBJ2-7,.,TGTGCCAGCAGCTTAGAGGGGCTAGCGGGGAATCACGAGCAGTACTTC,CASSLEGLAGNHEQYF
TRBV7-9,12,.,TRBJ1-6,many,TGTGCCAGCAGCTTAGAGGTTCAGGCCATCCACTTT,CASSLEVQAIHF
TRBV29-1,13,.,TRBJ2-6,.,TGCAGCGTTGCAGGGACCGGGGCCAACGTCCTGACTTTC,CSVAGTGANVLTF
TRBV2,13,TRBD1,TRBJ1-6,many,TGTGCCAGCACGGGACAGGGGCCCACTTCCCTCCACTTT,CASTGQGPTSLHF
TRBV11-2,16,.,TRBJ2-5,.,TGTGCCAGCAGCCCCGGCGGGCAGGTCAATCAAGAGACCCAGTACTTC,CASSPGGQVNQETQYF
TRBV4-3,16,.,TRBJ1-4,few,TGCGCCAGCAGCCAAGAAATGAATAAGGGGTCTGAAAAACTGTTTTTT,CASSQEMNKGSEKLFF
TRBV28,15,.,TRBJ2-7,.,TGTGCCAGCAGTTTATATACAGGCCAAGTCGGGACGCAGTACTTC,CASSLYTGQVGTQYF
TRBV7-8,20,TRBD2,TRBJ2-2,few,TGTGCCAGCAGTTCTCTAGCGGGACTAGCGGGGGGCATTAACACCGGGGAGCTGTTTTTT,CASSSLAGLAGGINTGELFF
TRBV9,15,.,TRBJ1-2,.,TGTGCCAGCAGCGTAGCTCAGGAGCCCAGTTATGGCTACACCTTC,CASSVAQEPSYGYTF
TRBV6-5,15,.,TRBJ1-5,few,TGTGCCAGCAGCCCCGGGGGGGCGAGCAATCAGCCCCAGCATTTT,CASSPGGASNQPQHF
TRBV6-1,14,TRBD1,TRBJ1-5,few,TGTGCCATCGCGGGACAGCATAGCAATCAGCCCCAGCATTTT,CAIAGQHSNQPQHF
TRBV6-5,15,TRBD1,TRBJ1-2,.,TGTGCCAGCAGTAGGCCCGGGACAGGGAACTATGGCTACACCTTC,CASSRPGTGNYGYTF
TRBV15,18,.,TRBJ1-5,.,TGTGCCACCAGCAGCCCCCCTGGACATCCTGGGGGCAATCAGCCCCAGCATTTT,CATSSPPGHPGGNQPQHF
TRBV14,14,.,TRBJ1-2,few,TGTGCCAGCAGCCCGGCGAGCGGACCCTATGGCTACACCTTC,CASSPASGPYGYTF
TRBV5-6,15,.,TRBJ2-5,.,TGTGCCAGCAGCTTGGCCAGAGGACAGCAAGAGACCCAGTACTTC,CASSLARGQQETQYF
TRBV11-3,13,TRBD1,TRBJ2-5,.,TGTGCCAGCAGCTTCGGGACAGGGGAGACCCAGTACTTC,CASSFGTGETQYF
TRBV5-1,15,.,TRBJ1-4,.,TGCGCCAGCAGCTTGGGGGCTGGAGGTGACGGAAAACTGTTTTTT,CASSLGAGGDGKLFF
TRBV27,14,TRBD2,TRBJ2-1,many,TGTGCCAGCACCGGACTAGCGGATAACAATGAGCAGTTCTTC,CASTGLADNNEQFF
TRBV30,15,TRBD1,TRBJ2-3,few,TGTGCCTGGAGTGACGGGACAGGGAGGCCAGATACGCAGTATTTT,CAWSDGTGRPDTQYF
TRBV2,12,.,TRBJ2-7,.,TGTGCCAGCAACGGGCTACACTACGAGCAGTACTTC,CASNGLHYEQYF
TRBV6-5,14,.,TRBJ2-7,.,TGTGCCAGCAGTTACTCGTGGAGATCCTACGAGCAGTACTTC,CASSYSWRSYEQYF
TRBV19,15,TRBD1,TRBJ1-4,many,TGTGCCAGTAGTGTCCCCGGGACAGGGGAGGAAAAACTGTTTTTT,CASSVPGTGEEKLFF
TRBV19,13,.,TRBJ2-3,.,TGTGCCAGTAGTACACAGGGTTCTAATACGCAGTATTTT,CASSTQGSNTQYF
TRBV6-7,12,TRBD2,TRBJ2-5,few,TGTGCCGGGACTAGGGTTGGGGAGACCCAGTACTTC,CAGTRVGETQYF
TRBV7-2,15,.,TRBJ2-2,.,TGTGCCAGCAGCTGGGACAAGGGAGGGACCGGGGAGCTGTTTTTT,CASSWDKGGTGELFF
TRBV29-1,14,.,TRBJ2-5,few,TGCAGCGTTGAAGGCAAAAGGGGGGGAGAGACCCAGTACTTC,CSVEGKRGGETQYF
TRBV12-5,18,.,TRBJ2-2,many,TGTGCTAGTGGTTCGATCCGGGACGGAGGTCGGAACACCGGGGAGCTGTTTTTT,CASGSIRDGGRNTGELFF